There are a few counts of the clone carrying this T cell receptor beta chain. In germline, CDR1 is MNHEY, CDR2 SVGEGT. With V trimmed by 6 bases and J by 5 bases, 9 bases remained unmatched. The CDR3 runs 14 residues. This sample was taken from a study of identical twins. One entry per CDR3 protein results from TCRdb running MiXCR on the 5' RACE reads. This table has a few hundred thousand distinct CDR3 sequences, more than 9% appearing once. Source material: memory T cells sorted from blood. V gene TRBV6-2 or TRBV6-3 combines with J gene TRBJ1-2; TRBD1 matches 7 bases. The source is a man aged 50 to 60 in good health. CDR3 in amino acids: CASRTRQGWYGYTF. In DNA, the CDR3 is TGTGCCAGCAGGACCCGACAGGGATGGTATGGCTACACCTTC.